This TCR beta chain was captured in a study of blood T cell repertoires in COVID-19. Turning to the study itself: In each case, the material was cDNA or gDNA derived from T cells, B-cell-depleted T cells, or PBMCs.

Clones were sequenced by immunoSEQ multiplex PCR, and TCRdb holds only the in-frame ones, with some missing. The sample yields roughly 20,000 clones, roughly 89% seen once. The ends were cut back, 2 bases at V and 5 bases at J, with 15 bases in the middle. Per germline, CDR1 LGHDT and CDR2 YNNKEL (reference sequence). The CDR3 has 15 amino acids. The V gene is TRBV3-1 (or the pseudogene TRBV3-2), the J gene TRBJ2-5; D perhaps matches TRBD2 (6 bases). Sequenced input: peripheral blood. The receptor comes from a man aged 60-69 years with active COVID-19. Written as DNA, the CDR3 is TGTGCCAGCAGCCAATCAAGCGGGCGAGGGGAGACCCAGTACTTC. Translating it yields CASSQSSGRGETQYF.